These 3 T cell receptor beta chains were all obtained from the same sample, sequenced in a study of T cells in Graves' hyperthyroidism and ophthalmopathy. TCR beta CDR3 sequences were amplified from RNA transcripts. First-round RT-PCR of the TCR CDR3 relied on the HTBI primer set. TCRdb re-derived calls from the multiplex PCR reads in MiXCR, one entry per CDR3 protein. The sample gives around 540,000 distinct CDR3 sequences, just over 45% of which show up once; approximately 8.2% is in the top ten. The sample taken for sequencing was peripheral blood or thyroid tissue (not recorded which). These receptors all come from a woman younger than 35 with Graves' hyperthyroidism.

Concerning this clonotype: Since the CDR3 does not end with the conserved phenylalanine or tryptophan, this likely comes from a read error. It is unclear where the CDR3 begins or ends on the DNA, so no DNA is shown, and the CDR3 is as TCRdb lists it. This chain connects TRBV7-6 to TRBJ2-7; the table's D call, TRBD1, was not checked against the DNA. The V gene's germline CDR1 is SGHVS and CDR2 FNYEAQ. The length of the CDR3 is 12 amino acids, counting both ends. The CDR3 region is CASSRGATSSTS.

This sequence joins TRBV7-3 and TRBJ2-3; no clear D. Germline loops: CDR1 SGHTA, CDR2 FQGTGA. V lost 4 bases and J 2 bases, leaving 10 bases between the germline ends. The CDR3 extends over 14 amino acids. This CDR3 reads CASSSTVYTDTQYF. The CDR3 coding sequence is TGTGCCAGCAGCTCAACGGTCTACACAGATACGCAGTATTTT. The full variable domain, its missing parts supplied by reference TRBV7-3 and TRBJ2-3, is GAGVSQTPSNKVTEKGKYVELRCDPISGHTALYWYRQSLGQGPEFLIYFQGTGAADDSGLPNDRFFAVRPEGSVSTLKIQRTERGDSAVYLCASSSTVYTDTQYFGPGTRLTVL.

The chain is built from TRBV24-1 and TRBJ2-6; 11 bases fit TRBD1. Germline V gives CDR1 KGHDR, CDR2 SFDVKD. The CDR3 totals 19 residues. Trimming removed 4 bases from V and 0 bases from J; junction bases left unmatched: 7. The CDR3 reads CATSETGTGGSSGANVLTF. DNA of the CDR3: TGTGCCACCAGTGAGACCGGGACAGGGGGATCCTCTGGGGCCAACGTCCTGACTTTC.